The TCR beta chain under discussion was sequenced for a study of T cells in women clearing cervical HPV infection. Study-wide context: Controls' single incident HPV16 infection cleared within 12 months without precancer.

Regarding the study as a whole: CIN3+ cases had significantly higher TCR richness than controls; evenness did not differ.

A word on this clone: No antigen is known for it.

Generated by immunoSEQ multiplex PCR, the TCRdb table keeps only in-frame clones and is missing some. The sample features about 31,000 clones, with about 4.5% in its top ten. This TCR was sampled from a woman between 18 and 70 years old with a cervical HPV16 infection that either progressed to CIN3+ or cleared (not recorded which). Input material: blood buffy coat.

CDR3 residues: CASMRVDGQETQYF. The CDR3 DNA, read in part, is TGTGCCAGCATGAGGGTGGATGGCCAAGAGACG. This chain links TRBV2 with TRBJ2-3; TRBD2 might be the D (5 bases). From the germline J gene comes the end of the CDR3, since the read stops 3 residues before it. The germline V gene encodes CDR1 SNHLY and CDR2 FYNNEI. The CDR3 is 14 amino acids. The whole variable domain, remainder taken from reference TRBV2 and TRBJ2-3, is EPEVTQTPSHQVTQMGQEVILRCVPISNHLYFYWYRQILGQKVEFLVSFYNNEISEKSEIFDDQFSVERPDGSNFTLKIRSTKLEDSAMYFCASMRVDGQETQYFGPGTRLTVL.